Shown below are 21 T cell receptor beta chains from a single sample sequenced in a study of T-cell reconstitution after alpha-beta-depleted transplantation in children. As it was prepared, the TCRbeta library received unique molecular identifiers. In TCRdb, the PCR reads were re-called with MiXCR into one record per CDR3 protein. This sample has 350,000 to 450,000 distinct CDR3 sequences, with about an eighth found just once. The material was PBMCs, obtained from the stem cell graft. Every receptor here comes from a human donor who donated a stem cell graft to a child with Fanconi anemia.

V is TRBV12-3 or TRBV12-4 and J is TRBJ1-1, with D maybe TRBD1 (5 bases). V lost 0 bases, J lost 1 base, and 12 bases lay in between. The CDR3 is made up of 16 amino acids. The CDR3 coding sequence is TGTGCCAGCAGTTTAGCTAGTACAGGCTGGAACACTGAAGCTTTCTTT. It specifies CASSLASTGWNTEAFF.

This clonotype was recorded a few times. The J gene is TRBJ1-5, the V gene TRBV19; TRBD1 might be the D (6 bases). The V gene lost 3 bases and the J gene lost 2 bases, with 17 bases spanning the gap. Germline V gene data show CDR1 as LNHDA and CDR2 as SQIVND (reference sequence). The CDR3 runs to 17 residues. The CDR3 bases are TGTGCCAGTAGTATCTTTGCGACAGGCCCCCGCAATCAGCCCCAGCATTTT. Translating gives CASSIFATGPRNQPQHF.

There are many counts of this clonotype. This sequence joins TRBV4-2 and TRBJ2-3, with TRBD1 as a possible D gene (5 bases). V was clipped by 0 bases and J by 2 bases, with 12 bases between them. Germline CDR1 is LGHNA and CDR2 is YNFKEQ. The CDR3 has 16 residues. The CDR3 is CASSQDHRFNTDTQYF. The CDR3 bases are TGTGCCAGCAGCCAAGATCACAGGTTCAACACAGATACGCAGTATTTT.

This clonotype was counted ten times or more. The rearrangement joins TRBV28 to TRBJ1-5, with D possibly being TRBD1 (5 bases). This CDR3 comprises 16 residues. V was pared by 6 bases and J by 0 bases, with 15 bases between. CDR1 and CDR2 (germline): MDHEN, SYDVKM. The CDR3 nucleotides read TGTGCCAGCAGGGAGGCCAGGGAATATAGCAATCAGCCCCAGCATTTT. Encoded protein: CASREAREYSNQPQHF.

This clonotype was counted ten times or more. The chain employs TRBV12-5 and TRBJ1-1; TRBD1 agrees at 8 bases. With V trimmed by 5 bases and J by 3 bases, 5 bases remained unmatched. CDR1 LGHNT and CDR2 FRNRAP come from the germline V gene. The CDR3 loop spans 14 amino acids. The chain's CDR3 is CASGRRGRDTEAFF. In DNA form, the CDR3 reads TGTGCTAGTGGTCGCAGGGGGCGGGACACTGAAGCTTTCTTT.

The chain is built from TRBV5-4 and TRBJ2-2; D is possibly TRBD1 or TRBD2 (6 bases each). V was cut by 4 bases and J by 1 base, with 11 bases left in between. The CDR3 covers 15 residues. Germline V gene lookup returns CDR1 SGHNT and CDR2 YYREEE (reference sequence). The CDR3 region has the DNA TGTGCCAGCAGCAAGGGGGGAGGGAACACCGGGGAGCTGTTTTTT. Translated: CASSKGGGNTGELFF.

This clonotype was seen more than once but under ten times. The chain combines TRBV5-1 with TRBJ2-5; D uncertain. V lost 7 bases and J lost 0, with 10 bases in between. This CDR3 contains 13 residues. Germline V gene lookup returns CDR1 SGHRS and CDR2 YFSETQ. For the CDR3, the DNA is TGCGCCAGCGGAACAGAGTACCAAGAGACCCAGTACTTC. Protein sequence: CASGTEYQETQYF.

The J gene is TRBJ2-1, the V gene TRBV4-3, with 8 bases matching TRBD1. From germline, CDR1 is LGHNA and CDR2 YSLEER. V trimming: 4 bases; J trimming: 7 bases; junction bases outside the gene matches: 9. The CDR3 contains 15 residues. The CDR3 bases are TGCGCCAGCAGCCTAGATGGACAGGGAGAAAATGAGCAGTTCTTC. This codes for CASSLDGQGENEQFF.

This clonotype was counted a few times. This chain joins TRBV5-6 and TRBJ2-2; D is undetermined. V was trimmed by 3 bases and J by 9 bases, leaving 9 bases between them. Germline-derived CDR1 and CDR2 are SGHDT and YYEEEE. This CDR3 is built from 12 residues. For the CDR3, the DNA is TGTGCCAGCAGCTCATTCCCCCGGGAGCTGTTTTTT. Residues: CASSSFPRELFF.

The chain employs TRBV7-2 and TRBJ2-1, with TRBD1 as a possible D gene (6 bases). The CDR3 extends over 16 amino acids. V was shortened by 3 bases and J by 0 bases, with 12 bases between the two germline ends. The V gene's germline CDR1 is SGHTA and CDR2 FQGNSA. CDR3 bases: TGTGCCAGCAGCTTCCAAGACAGGAGCTCCTACAATGAGCAGTTCTTC. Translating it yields CASSFQDRSSYNEQFF. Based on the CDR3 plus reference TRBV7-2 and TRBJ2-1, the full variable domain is GAGVSQSPSNKVTEKGKDVELRCDPISGHTALYWYRQSLGQGLEFLIYFQGNSAPDKSGLPSDRFSAERTGGSVSTLTIQRTQQEDSAVYLCASSFQDRSSYNEQFFGPGTRLTVL.

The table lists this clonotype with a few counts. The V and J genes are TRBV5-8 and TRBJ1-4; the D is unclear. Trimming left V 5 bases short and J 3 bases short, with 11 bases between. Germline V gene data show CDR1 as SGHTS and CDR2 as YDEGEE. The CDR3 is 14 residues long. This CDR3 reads CASRHDPANEKLFF. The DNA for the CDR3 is TGTGCCAGCAGACATGACCCGGCTAATGAAAAACTGTTTTTT.

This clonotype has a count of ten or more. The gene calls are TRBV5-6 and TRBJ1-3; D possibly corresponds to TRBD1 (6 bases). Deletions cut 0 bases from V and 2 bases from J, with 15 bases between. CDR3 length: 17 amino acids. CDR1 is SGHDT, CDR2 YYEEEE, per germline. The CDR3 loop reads CASSLARVDSPGNTIYF. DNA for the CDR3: TGTGCCAGCAGCTTGGCGAGGGTGGACAGCCCTGGAAACACCATATATTTT.

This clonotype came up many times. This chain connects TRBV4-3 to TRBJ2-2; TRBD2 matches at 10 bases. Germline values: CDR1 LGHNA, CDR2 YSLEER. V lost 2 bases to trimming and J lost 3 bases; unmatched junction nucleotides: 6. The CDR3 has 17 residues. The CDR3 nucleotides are TGCGCCAGCAGCCAATTTCTAGCGGGGGACCACACCGGGGAGCTGTTTTTT. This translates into CASSQFLAGDHTGELFF.

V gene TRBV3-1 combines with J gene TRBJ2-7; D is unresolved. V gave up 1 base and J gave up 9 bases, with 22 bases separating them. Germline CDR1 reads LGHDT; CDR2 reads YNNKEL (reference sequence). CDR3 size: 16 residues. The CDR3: CASSQGISMTFRWQYF. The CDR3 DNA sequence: TGTGCCAGCAGCCAAGGAATTTCAATGACATTTCGCTGGCAGTACTTC.

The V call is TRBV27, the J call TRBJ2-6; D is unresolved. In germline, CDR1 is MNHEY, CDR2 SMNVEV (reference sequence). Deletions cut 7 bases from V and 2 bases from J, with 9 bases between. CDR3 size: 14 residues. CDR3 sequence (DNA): TGTGCCAGCAAAAGGGCTGCTGGGGCCAACGTCCTGACTTTC. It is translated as CASKRAAGANVLTF.

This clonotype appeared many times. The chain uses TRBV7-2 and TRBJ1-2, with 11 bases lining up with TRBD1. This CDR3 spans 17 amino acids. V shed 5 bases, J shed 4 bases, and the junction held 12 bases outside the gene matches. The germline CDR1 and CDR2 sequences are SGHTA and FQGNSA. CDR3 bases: TGTGCCAGCAGCACCAGGACAGGGGGCTCAGGGAGCTATGGCTACACCTTC. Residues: CASSTRTGGSGSYGYTF.

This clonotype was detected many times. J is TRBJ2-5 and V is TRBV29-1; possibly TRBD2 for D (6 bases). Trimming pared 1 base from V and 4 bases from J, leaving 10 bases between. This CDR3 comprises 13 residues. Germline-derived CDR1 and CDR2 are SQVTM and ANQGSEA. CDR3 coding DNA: TGCAGCGTTGAAGCAAGGGGAGGAGAGACCCAGTACTTC. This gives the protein CSVEARGGETQYF.

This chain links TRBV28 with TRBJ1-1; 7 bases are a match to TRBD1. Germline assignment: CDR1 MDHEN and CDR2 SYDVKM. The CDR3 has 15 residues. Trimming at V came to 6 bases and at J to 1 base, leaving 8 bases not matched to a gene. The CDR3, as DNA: TGTGCCAGCAGGATTCCGACAGGGAAGAACACTGAAGCTTTCTTT. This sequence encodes CASRIPTGKNTEAFF.

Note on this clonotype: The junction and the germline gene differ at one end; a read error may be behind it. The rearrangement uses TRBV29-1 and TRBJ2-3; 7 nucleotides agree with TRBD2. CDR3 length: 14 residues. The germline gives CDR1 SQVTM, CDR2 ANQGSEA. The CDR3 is CSVLHAGVTYTQYF. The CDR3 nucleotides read TGCAGCGTCCTCCACGCGGGGGTCACATATACGCAGTATTTT.

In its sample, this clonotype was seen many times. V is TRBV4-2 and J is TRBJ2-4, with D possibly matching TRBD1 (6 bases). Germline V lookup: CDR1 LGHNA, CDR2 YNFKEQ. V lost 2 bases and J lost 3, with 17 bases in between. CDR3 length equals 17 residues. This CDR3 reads CASSQRFTPGHKNIQYF. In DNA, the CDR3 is TGTGCCAGCAGCCAAAGATTTACCCCGGGACACAAAAACATTCAGTACTTC.

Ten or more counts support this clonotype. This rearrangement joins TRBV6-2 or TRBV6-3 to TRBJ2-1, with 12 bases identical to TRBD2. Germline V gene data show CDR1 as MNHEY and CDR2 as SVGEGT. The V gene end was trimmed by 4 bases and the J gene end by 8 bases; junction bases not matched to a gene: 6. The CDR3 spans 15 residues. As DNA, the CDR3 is TGTGCCAGCAGTTCCTGGACTAGCGGGGTCGATGAGCAGTTCTTC. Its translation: CASSSWTSGVDEQFF.